This TCR beta chain was captured by sequencing in a study of blood T cell repertoires in COVID-19. In the study's own analysis: Reference gene primer amplification gave estimated nucleated cell counts. Assay used: immunoSEQ multiplex PCR; TCRdb lists only in-frame clones, some missing. V and J calls and clone size come straight from that table; D and trimming were deduced from the DNA. Of approximately 500,000 clones in the sample, approximately 89% were seen once. The ends were cut back, 4 bases at V and 2 bases at J, with 17 bases in the middle. The V gene's germline CDR1 is LGHDT and CDR2 YNNKEL (reference sequence). The CDR3 loop spans 17 amino acids.

The rearrangement links TRBV3-1 (or the pseudogene TRBV3-2) to TRBJ2-2; a possible D gene is TRBD2 (6 bases). The sample comprised peripheral blood. This clonotype originated in a man aged 18 to 29 with COVID-19, enrolled during active disease. CDR3 amino acids: CASSPRGSGSNTGELFF. For the CDR3, the DNA is TGTGCCAGCAGCCCCCGGGGTAGCGGTAGTAACACCGGGGAGCTGTTTTTT.